The clone carrying this TCR beta chain has only one observation. This record belongs to a study of blood T cell repertoires in COVID-19. V lost 2 bases, J lost 7 bases, and 14 bases lay in between. The CDR3 totals 14 residues. Germline CDR1 and CDR2: MDHEN and SYDVKM. Assay: immunoSEQ multiplex PCR; the TCRdb copy retains only in-frame clones and omits some. This table holds about 12,000 clones, 55% to 80% found once. Sequenced: peripheral blood. The chain recombines TRBV28 with TRBJ1-2; the D gene is possibly TRBD1 (6 bases). The TCR sequence derives from a human donor in a cohort sampled during active COVID-19. CDR3 sequence (DNA): TGTGCCAGCAGTTTAGCCAGGGGAGGGTTTGGCTACACCTTC. It encodes CASSLARGGFGYTF.